Listed below are T cell receptor beta chains from one sample, sequenced in a study of blood T cell repertoires in COVID-19. The protocol was immunoSEQ multiplex PCR, while the TCRdb copy is restricted to in-frame clones and leaves out a portion. The sample has some 270,000 clones, 80% to 90% seen once. Sample: peripheral blood. The receptors shown here come from a man aged 25 to 40 with acute or convalescent COVID-19. CDR3s include the opening cysteine and the closing phenylalanine or tryptophan. Fields, in order: V gene, J gene, D gene, CDR3 DNA, CDR3 protein. A D gene is named only where the DNA matches it firmly.

TRBV28	TRBJ2-7	NA	TGTGCCAGCAATGGCGACAGGGAGGCGGGAAGATACGAGCAGTACTTC	CASNGDREAGRYEQYF
TRBV7-3	TRBJ2-1	NA	TGTGCCAGCAGCTTAACAGGCGGGGGCCTGAATGAGCAGTTCTTC	CASSLTGGGLNEQFF
TRBV3-1/TRBV3-2	TRBJ1-1	NA	TGTGCCAGCAGCCTTCAGGGATTAGGAGCTTTCTTT	CASSLQGLGAFF
TRBV6-6	TRBJ2-2	TRBD1	TGTGCCAGCCGCGACCGAGGACAGGGCTCCGCCGGGGAGCTGTTTTTT	CASRDRGQGSAGELFF
TRBV18	TRBJ2-2	NA	TGTGCCAGCTCACCACAGAGGACAATCTTGACCGGGGAGCTGTTTTTT	CASSPQRTILTGELFF
TRBV5-1	TRBJ2-1	TRBD2	TGCGCCAGCAGTCTTCTAGCGGGGGGGTTGGATGAGCAGTTCTTC	CASSLLAGGLDEQFF
TRBV28	TRBJ2-3	NA	TGTGCCAGCAGTTCTGGGGGGGCGGCCACAGATACGCAGTATTTT	CASSSGGAATDTQYF
TRBV6-4	TRBJ1-6	NA	TGTGCCAGTAAGGACAGCACATATAATTCACCCCTCCACTTT	CASKDSTYNSPLHF
TRBV7-6	TRBJ1-4	TRBD1	TGTGCCAGCAGCCCATGGACAGGGGGCAACGAAAAACTGTTTTTT	CASSPWTGGNEKLFF
TRBV30	TRBJ1-4	NA	TGTGCCTGGATTCGGGAGGATGAAAAACTGTTTTTT	CAWIREDEKLFF
TRBV2	TRBJ1-1	NA	TGTGCCAGCAGTCCTCCCAGGTCGGGAACTGAAGCTTTCTTT	CASSPPRSGTEAFF
TRBV30	TRBJ1-2	TRBD1	TGTGCCTGGAGCCCAGACAGGGCAGGATATGGCTACACCTTC	CAWSPDRAGYGYTF
TRBV11-2	TRBJ2-5	NA	TGTGCCAGCAGACCCCGTTGGGCGGGAGAGACCCAGTACTTC	CASRPRWAGETQYF
TRBV5-4	TRBJ2-5	TRBD2	TGTGCCAGCAGCCACTTAGCGGGGGGGAAAGAGACCCAGTACTTC	CASSHLAGGKETQYF
TRBV2	TRBJ2-3	TRBD1	TGTGCCAGCAACCGGGACAGGGTAACAGATACGCAGTATTTT	CASNRDRVTDTQYF
TRBV6-6	TRBJ1-3	TRBD1	TGTGCCAGCAGTTACGGGACAGGGAACCCTGGAAACACCATATATTTT	CASSYGTGNPGNTIYF
TRBV19	TRBJ1-2	NA	TGTGCCAGTATCAAAGACTGGCGACATGGCTACACCTTC	CASIKDWRHGYTF
TRBV6-5	TRBJ1-1	NA	TGTGCCAGCAGTTATGAGAGACAGAGTGAAGCTTTCTTT	CASSYERQSEAFF
TRBV4-1	TRBJ1-2	TRBD1	TGCGCCAGCAGCCAAGCCTTGCAGGGACAGGGATTTGGTGGCTACACCTTC	CASSQALQGQGFGGYTF
TRBV15	TRBJ1-5	NA	TGTGCCACCAGCACCGGAGGGAGGTCCGGCAATCAGCCCCAGCATTTT	CATSTGGRSGNQPQHF
TRBV12-3/TRBV12-4	TRBJ1-3	NA	TGTGCCAGCAGTTTAAGCATCGGGAACACCATATATTTT	CASSLSIGNTIYF
TRBV12-3/TRBV12-4	TRBJ1-2	NA	TGTGCCAGCAGTAAACAGGGCTATGGCTACACCTTC	CASSKQGYGYTF
TRBV6-6	TRBJ2-4	NA	TGTGCCAGCCACCGAGACCAGAGGACCAAAAACATTCAGTACTTC	CASHRDQRTKNIQYF
TRBV12-3/TRBV12-4	TRBJ2-7	TRBD1	TGTGCCAGCAGTCAAGGACAGGCCTACGAGCAGTACTTC	CASSQGQAYEQYF